This T cell receptor beta chain was recorded in a study of Tregs in tolerant kidney transplant recipients. This CDR3 has 13 amino acids. V lost 5 bases to trimming and J lost 6 bases; unmatched junction nucleotides: 2. Germline CDR1 is LNHDA and CDR2 is SQIVND (reference sequence). Remarks on this clone: The CDR3 end is not reached by the read, which stops 3 residues before it; the germline J gene fills it in.

Profiled with immunoSEQ multiplex PCR; TCRdb holds only in-frame clones, not every one. This table lists about 33,000 clones. J is TRBJ2-2 and V is TRBV19, with TRBD2 identical over 8 bases. Material: CD8+ T cells from blood, obtained before the transplant. The TCR comes from a human donor who received a combined kidney and bone marrow transplant. CDR3 DNA (partial): TGTGCCAGTAGTGCCGGGGGGGCCGGGGAG. Protein product: CASSAGGAGE. The whole CDR3 reads CASSAGGAGELFF. Full variable domain (rest looked up from reference TRBV19 and TRBJ2-2): DGGITQSPKYLFRKEGQNVTLSCEQNLNHDAMYWYRQDPGQGLRLIYYSQIVNDFQKGDIAEGYSVSREKKESFPLTVTSAQKNPTAFYLCASSAGGAGELFFGEGSRLTVL.